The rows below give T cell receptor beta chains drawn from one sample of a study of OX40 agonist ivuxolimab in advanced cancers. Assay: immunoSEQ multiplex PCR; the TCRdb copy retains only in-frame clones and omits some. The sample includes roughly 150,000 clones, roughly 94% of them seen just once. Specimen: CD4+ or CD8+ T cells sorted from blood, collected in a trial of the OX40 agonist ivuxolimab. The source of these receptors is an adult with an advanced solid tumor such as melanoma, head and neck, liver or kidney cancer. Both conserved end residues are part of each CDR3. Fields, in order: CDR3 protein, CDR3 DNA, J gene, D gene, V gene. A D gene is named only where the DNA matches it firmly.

CDR3 protein: CASTRQRSNTEAFF; CDR3 DNA: TGTGCCAGCACTCGACAGCGTTCTAACACTGAAGCTTTCTTT; J gene: TRBJ1-1; D gene: -; V gene: TRBV28
CDR3 protein: CASSWWGPGSSGANVLTF; CDR3 DNA: TGCGCCAGCAGCTGGTGGGGGCCAGGGAGCTCTGGGGCCAACGTCCTGACTTTC; J gene: TRBJ2-6; D gene: -; V gene: TRBV5-1
CDR3 protein: CASSPRGTYEQYF; CDR3 DNA: TGTGCCAGCTCACCACGAGGGACCTACGAGCAGTACTTC; J gene: TRBJ2-7; D gene: -; V gene: TRBV18
CDR3 protein: CAISPIQGRNGELFF; CDR3 DNA: TGTGCCATCAGTCCAATTCAGGGGCGGAACGGGGAGCTGTTTTTT; J gene: TRBJ2-2; D gene: -; V gene: TRBV10-3
CDR3 protein: CASSSSSYEQYF; CDR3 DNA: TGTGCCAGCAGTAGTAGTTCCTACGAGCAGTACTTC; J gene: TRBJ2-7; D gene: -; V gene: TRBV6-6
CDR3 protein: CASSLGQVVRSPLHF; CDR3 DNA: TGTGCCAGCAGCTTAGGGCAGGTGGTACGGTCACCCCTCCACTTT; J gene: TRBJ1-6; D gene: -; V gene: TRBV7-2
CDR3 protein: CASSLADGYEQYF; CDR3 DNA: TGTGCCAGCTCACTAGCGGACGGGTACGAGCAGTACTTC; J gene: TRBJ2-7; D gene: -; V gene: TRBV18
CDR3 protein: CASSSQRVGSGNTIYF; CDR3 DNA: TGTGCCAGCAGCTCCCAAAGGGTGGGCTCTGGAAACACCATATATTTT; J gene: TRBJ1-3; D gene: -; V gene: TRBV7-2
CDR3 protein: CASSWGLAGLQFF; CDR3 DNA: TGTGCCAGCAGTTGGGGACTAGCGGGTTTGCAGTTCTTC; J gene: TRBJ2-1; D gene: TRBD2; V gene: TRBV6-1
CDR3 protein: CASSQTGFHGYTF; CDR3 DNA: TGTGCCAGCAGCCAAACAGGGTTCCATGGCTACACCTTC; J gene: TRBJ1-2; D gene: -; V gene: TRBV7-9
CDR3 protein: CASSLHGRDQETQYF; CDR3 DNA: TGTGCCAGCAGTTTACATGGCAGGGACCAAGAGACCCAGTACTTC; J gene: TRBJ2-5; D gene: -; V gene: TRBV28